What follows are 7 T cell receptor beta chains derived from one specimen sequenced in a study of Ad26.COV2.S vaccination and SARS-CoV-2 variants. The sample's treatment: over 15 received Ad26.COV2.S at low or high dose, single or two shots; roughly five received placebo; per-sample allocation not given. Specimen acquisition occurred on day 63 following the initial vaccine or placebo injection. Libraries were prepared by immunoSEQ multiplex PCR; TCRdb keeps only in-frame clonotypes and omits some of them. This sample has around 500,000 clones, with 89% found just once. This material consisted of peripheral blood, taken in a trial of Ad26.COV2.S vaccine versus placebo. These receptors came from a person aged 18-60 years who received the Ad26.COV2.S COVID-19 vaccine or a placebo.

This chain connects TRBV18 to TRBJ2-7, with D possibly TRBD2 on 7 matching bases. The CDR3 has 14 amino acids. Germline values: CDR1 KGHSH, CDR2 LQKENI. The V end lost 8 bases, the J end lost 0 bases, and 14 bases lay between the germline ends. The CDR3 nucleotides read TGTGCCAGCCCGAGGGGGGGCTACTCCTACGAGCAGTACTTC. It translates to CASPRGGYSYEQYF. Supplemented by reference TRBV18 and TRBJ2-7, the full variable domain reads NAGVMQNPRHLVRRRGQEARLRCSPMKGHSHVYWYRQLPEEGLKFMVYLQKENIIDESGMPKERFSAEFPKEGPSILRIQQVVRGDSAAYFCASPRGGYSYEQYFGPGTRLTVT.

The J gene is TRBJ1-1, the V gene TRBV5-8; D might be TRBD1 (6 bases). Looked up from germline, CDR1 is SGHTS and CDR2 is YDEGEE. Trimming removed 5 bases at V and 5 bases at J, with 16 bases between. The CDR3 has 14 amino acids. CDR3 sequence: CASSWGAVRTEAFF. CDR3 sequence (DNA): TGTGCCAGCAGTTGGGGGGCGGTGAGGACTGAAGCTTTCTTT.

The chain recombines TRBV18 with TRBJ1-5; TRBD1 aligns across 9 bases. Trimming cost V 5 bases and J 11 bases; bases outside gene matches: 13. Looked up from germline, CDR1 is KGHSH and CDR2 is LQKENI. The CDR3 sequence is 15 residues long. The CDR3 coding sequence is TGTGCCAGCTCAGGAACGCGGACAGGGGCCCGGTCCCAGCATTTT. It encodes CASSGTRTGARSQHF. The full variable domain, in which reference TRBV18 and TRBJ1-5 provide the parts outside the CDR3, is NAGVMQNPRHLVRRRGQEARLRCSPMKGHSHVYWYRQLPEEGLKFMVYLQKENIIDESGMPKERFSAEFPKEGPSILRIQQVVRGDSAAYFCASSGTRTGARSQHFGDGTRLSIL.

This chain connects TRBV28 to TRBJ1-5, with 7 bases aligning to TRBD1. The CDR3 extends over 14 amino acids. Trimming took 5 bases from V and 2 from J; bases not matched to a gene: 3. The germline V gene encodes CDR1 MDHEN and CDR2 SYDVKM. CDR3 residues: CASSGGQGNQPQHF. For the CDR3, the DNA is TGTGCCAGCAGTGGCGGACAGGGCAATCAGCCCCAGCATTTT.

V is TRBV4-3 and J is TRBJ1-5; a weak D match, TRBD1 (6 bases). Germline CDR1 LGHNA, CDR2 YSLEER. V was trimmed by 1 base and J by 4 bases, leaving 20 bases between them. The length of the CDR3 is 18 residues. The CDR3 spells CASSQVFAGRDKNQPQHF. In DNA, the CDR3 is TGCGCCAGCAGCCAAGTCTTCGCGGGTAGGGACAAGAATCAGCCCCAGCATTTT.

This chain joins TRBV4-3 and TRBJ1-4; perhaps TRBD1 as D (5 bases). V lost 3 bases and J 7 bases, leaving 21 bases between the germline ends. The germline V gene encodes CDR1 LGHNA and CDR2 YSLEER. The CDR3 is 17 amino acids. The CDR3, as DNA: TGCGCCAGCAGCCATATCAACCGGGGCCCTTCGAGTGAAAAACTGTTTTTT. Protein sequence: CASSHINRGPSSEKLFF.

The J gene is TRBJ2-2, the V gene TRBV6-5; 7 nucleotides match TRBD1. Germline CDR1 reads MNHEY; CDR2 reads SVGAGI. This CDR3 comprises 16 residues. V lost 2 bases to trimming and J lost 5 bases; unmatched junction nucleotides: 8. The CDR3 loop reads CASSYEGARETGELFF. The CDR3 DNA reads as TGTGCCAGCAGTTACGAGGGGGCAAGGGAAACCGGGGAGCTGTTTTTT.